These 10 T cell receptor beta chains were all obtained from the same sample, sequenced in a study of tumor and adjacent non-tumor tissue in lung cancer. TCRbeta libraries were built with three rounds of nested PCR, modified from ARM-PCR. Using its own MiXCR run on the multiplex PCR reads, TCRdb lists one record per CDR3 protein. The sample records 200,000 to 250,000 distinct CDR3 sequences, 60% to 85% being singletons. The template was RNA from unsorted bulk tissue. Sequencing input: lung tumor tissue. The receptor set was obtained from a man aged 55 to 70 with non-small cell lung cancer.

This clonotype was found once. The chain links TRBV20-1 to TRBJ2-3; 7 nucleotides agree with TRBD2. The CDR3 length is 11 residues. The V segment lost 7 bases and the J segment 7 bases; nucleotides outside the gene matches: 5. Germline V gene data show CDR1 as DFQATT and CDR2 as SNEGSKA (reference sequence). The CDR3 region has the DNA TGCAGTGATCGGCGGGAGAATACGCAGTATTTT. Encoded protein: CSDRRENTQYF.

In regard to this clonotype: A much larger clone differs by one base, so this may be a read error. Because the CDR3's place on the DNA is in doubt, the DNA is left out and the CDR3 is given as listed by TCRdb. The J gene is TRBJ2-2, the V gene TRBV4-3; TRBD1, the table's D call, was not compared with the DNA. The length of the CDR3 is 16 amino acids, counting both ends. Germline V gene sequence: CDR1 LGHNA, CDR2 YSLEER. CDR3 in amino acids: CASSQVAGGSPGELYF.

Comment on this clonotype: At one boundary the junction diverges from the germline segment, which might be a read error. V and J are TRBV20-1 and TRBJ2-5; 9 nucleotides agree with TRBD2. CDR1 is DFQATT and CDR2 is SNEGSKA in the germline V gene (reference sequence). The CDR3 has 16 amino acids. Here the CDR3 DNA reads TGCAATGCTAGAGGGCTAATAGCGGGAGTGGAAGAGACCCAGTACTTC. It codes for CNARGLIAGVEETQYF.

The table lists this clonotype with many counts. The V and J genes are TRBV11-2 and TRBJ1-6; 10 bases line up with TRBD1. Trimming cost V 5 bases and J 10 bases; bases outside gene matches: 8. The CDR3 runs to 15 residues. The V gene's germline CDR1 is SGHAT and CDR2 FQNNGV. CDR3 DNA: TGTGCCAGCAGCCTGGGGACAGGGGCAAGATCACCCCTCCACTTT. Translation gives CASSLGTGARSPLHF.

To note about this clonotype: The junction departs from the called germline gene at one end, perhaps through a read error. The chain uses TRBV4-2 and TRBJ2-6, with D possibly matching TRBD1 (5 bases). Germline V gene lookup returns CDR1 LGHNA and CDR2 YNFKEQ. CDR3 length: 16 residues. In DNA form, the CDR3 reads TGTGTCAGCAGCCAAGAGTTGAGTTATGGGGCCAACGTCCTGTATTTC. It yields the protein CVSSQELSYGANVLYF.

In regard to this clonotype: A much larger clone is a single base away; this may be a read error. The V gene is TRBV6-1, the J gene TRBJ2-1, with TRBD1 as a possible D gene (5 bases). The CDR3 has 15 amino acids. Germline V gene data show CDR1 as MNHNS and CDR2 as SASEGT. Trimming shortened V by 1 base and J by 0 bases, and 7 bases separated the two germline ends. The CDR3 DNA sequence: TGTGCCAGCAGTGAAGGGGGCTGCTCCTACAATGAGCAGTTCTTC. As protein: CASSEGGCSYNEQFF.

On this clonotype itself: The junction departs from the called germline gene at one end, perhaps through a read error. The V call is TRBV11-3, the J call TRBJ2-1, with a weak D call TRBD1 (6 bases). The germline gives CDR1 SGHNT, CDR2 YENEEA. This CDR3 is built from 17 residues. CDR3 coding DNA: TGTGCCAGTAGCTTAGTAGGGGGAGAGTCCGTCTTCAATGAGCAGTTCTTC. Protein product: CASSLVGGESVFNEQFF.

This clonotype was recorded only once. Relative to the germline gene, one junction end is altered; a read error may explain this. V and J are TRBV20-1 and TRBJ2-6, with no clear D. Germline V CDR1 and CDR2: DFQATT, SNEGSKA (reference sequence). This CDR3 contains 15 residues. CDR3 protein: CSAREQFSRANVLTF. CDR3 coding DNA: TGCAGTGCTAGAGAACAGTTCTCTAGGGCCAACGTCCTGACTTTC.

As to this clonotype: The germline gene is not matched at one end of the junction; a read error may be the cause. The gene calls are TRBV4-3 and TRBJ1-2; D call uncertain. The CDR3 is 15 amino acids. Germline V lookup: CDR1 LGHNA, CDR2 YSLEER. The DNA of the CDR3 is TGCGCCAGCAGCCAATATGTTAAGGCCCACTATGGTTACACCTTC. This translates into CASSQYVKAHYGYTF.

The CDR3 reads CSARDGTGGAGYTIYF. The CDR3 bases are TGCAGTGCTAGAGATGGGACAGGGGGCGCAGGGTACACCATATATTTT. This chain uses TRBV20-1 with TRBJ1-3; TRBD1 matches 12 bases. The V segment lost 0 bases and the J segment 8 bases; nucleotides outside the gene matches: 8. The germline V gene has CDR1 DFQATT and CDR2 SNEGSKA (reference sequence). This CDR3 spans 16 amino acids.